The 14 T cell receptor beta chains presented below share a single source sample, sequenced in a study of response to subunit inactivated influenza vaccine. TCRdb analysed the RT-PCR reads with MiXCR anew, one entry per CDR3 protein. The sample lists around 190,000 distinct CDR3 sequences; 13% to 15% were seen once. The sequencing here drew on CD8+ T cells sorted from PBMCs, taken approximately 5 days after vaccination. The source of these receptors is a man aged 50 to 59 who received an inactivated influenza vaccine.

The rearrangement links TRBV12-3 or TRBV12-4 to TRBJ2-2, with 14 bases identical to TRBD2. The CDR3 length is 17 residues. V was clipped by 5 bases and J by 3 bases; unmatched bases: 5. The CDR3 loop reads CASSPGLAGVYTGELFF. Written as DNA, the CDR3 is TGTGCCAGCAGTCCGGGACTAGCGGGGGTTTACACCGGGGAGCTGTTTTTT.

The sample holds a few counts of this clonotype. The V and J genes are TRBV30 and TRBJ2-7, with TRBD1 matching 7 bases. The V gene's germline CDR1 is GTSNPN and CDR2 SVGIG (reference sequence). The CDR3 is 13 amino acids. Germline trimming cut 6 bases from V and 0 bases from J; bases unmatched to any gene: 5. The CDR3 region is CACWTGTSYEQYF. CDR3 coding DNA: TGTGCCTGCTGGACAGGTACCTCCTACGAGCAGTACTTC.

In its sample, this clonotype was seen many times. The chain has TRBV12-3 or TRBV12-4 and TRBJ1-2; D perhaps matches TRBD1 (6 bases). Trimming cost V 6 bases and J 4 bases, with 18 bases left between them. This CDR3 is 15 amino acids long. The CDR3 loop reads CASSDTGIFTYGYTF. The DNA of the CDR3 is TGTGCCAGCAGCGATACAGGGATCTTCACCTATGGCTACACCTTC.

This clonotype was observed a few times. This chain connects TRBV4-1 to TRBJ1-2, with TRBD1 matching 10 bases. The J segment lost 8 bases and the V segment lost 1 base, leaving 4 bases of the junction unmatched. There are 14 residues in the CDR3. The germline V gene encodes CDR1 MGHRA and CDR2 YSYEKL. The CDR3 loop is CASSQAGTGEGYTF. CDR3 coding DNA: TGCGCCAGCAGCCAAGCCGGGACAGGGGAAGGCTACACCTTC.

This clonotype has at least ten counts. The chain uses TRBV28 and TRBJ2-5; weak D call: TRBD2 (6 bases). This CDR3 has 14 residues. Trimming cost V 6 bases and J 5 bases, with 16 bases left between them. Germline V gene lookup returns CDR1 MDHEN and CDR2 SYDVKM. CDR3 coding DNA: TGTGCCAGCAGGCGGGCGGGATATGGGGAGACCCAGTACTTC. Translated, it gives CASRRAGYGETQYF.

The gene calls are TRBV24-1 and TRBJ2-5; the D gene is possibly TRBD1 (6 bases). Trimming took off 2 bases at V and 4 bases at J, with 10 bases between the two ends. The CDR3 length is 14 residues. Germline V gene data show CDR1 as KGHDR and CDR2 as SFDVKD. CDR3 coding DNA: TGTGCCACCAGTGATTGGGGCAGGGGAGAGACCCAGTACTTC. Its translation is CATSDWGRGETQYF.

This clonotype was seen at least ten times. This chain uses TRBV5-6 with TRBJ1-2; weak D call: TRBD1 (5 bases). V lost 0 bases and J 4 bases, leaving 13 bases between the germline ends. CDR3 size: 15 residues. CDR1 and CDR2 from the germline V gene are SGHDT and YYEEEE. The CDR3 region has the DNA TGTGCCAGCAGCTTGGGGGGCTCCTTCGGCTATGGCTACACCTTC. This sequence encodes CASSLGGSFGYGYTF.

This clonotype was detected a few times. The chain carries TRBV4-2 and TRBJ2-3; 8 bases agree with TRBD2. The ends lost 0 bases at V and 4 bases at J; junction bases unmatched: 6. The CDR3 is made up of 16 amino acids. Germline CDR1 and CDR2: LGHNA and YNFKEQ. Here the CDR3 DNA reads TGTGCCAGCAGCCAAGATCTCGGGGGGGCCCCAGATACGCAGTATTTT. Its translation is CASSQDLGGAPDTQYF.

The CDR3 DNA sequence: TGTGCCACCGCCGCCCCCGGGAATGAGCAGTTCTTC. It translates to CATAAPGNEQFF. The chain combines TRBV12-3 or TRBV12-4 with TRBJ2-1, with no clear D. V lost 10 bases, J lost 7 bases, and 14 bases lay in between. This CDR3 spans 12 amino acids.

This chain links TRBV10-2 with TRBJ2-3, with a weak D call TRBD2 (6 bases). Germline V gene sequence: CDR1 WSHSY, CDR2 SAAADI. The CDR3 contains 15 residues. Trimming left V 7 bases short and J 4 bases short, with 18 bases between. In DNA form, the CDR3 reads TGCGCCAGCAAACAACGGGGGTTACCTGCAGATACGCAGTATTTT. Its protein is CASKQRGLPADTQYF.

The chain has TRBV29-1 and TRBJ1-2; 8 bases align to TRBD1. The CDR3 loop spans 12 amino acids. CDR1 SQVTM and CDR2 ANQGSEA come from the germline V gene. Trimming removed 2 bases from V and 7 bases from J; junction bases left unmatched: 3. In DNA, the CDR3 is TGCAGCGTTGAATCCGGGACAGGTGGCTACACCTTC. Protein: CSVESGTGGYTF. The full variable domain, rest sourced from reference TRBV29-1 and TRBJ1-2, is SAVISQKPSRDICQRGTSLTIQCQVDSQVTMMFWYRQQPGQSLTLIATANQGSEATYESGFVIDKFPISRPNLTFSTLTVSNMSPEDSSIYLCSVESGTGGYTFGSGTRLTVV.

This clonotype was observed at least ten times. The V gene is TRBV4-3, the J gene TRBJ2-1; D could derive from TRBD1 or TRBD2 (5 bases each). Deletions cut 0 bases from V and 2 bases from J, with 11 bases between. CDR1 is LGHNA and CDR2 is YSLEER in the germline V gene. This CDR3 is built from 16 residues. Written as DNA, the CDR3 is TGCGCCAGCAGCCAAGATGGGGACGCAGCCTACAATGAGCAGTTCTTC. It translates to CASSQDGDAAYNEQFF.

The rearrangement links TRBV5-5 to TRBJ2-2; no clear D. The CDR3 contains 15 residues. Germline CDR1 SGHKS, CDR2 YYEKEE (reference sequence). Trimming shortened V by 0 bases and J by 3 bases, and 9 bases separated the two germline ends. In DNA form, the CDR3 reads TGTGCCAGCAGCTTGGCCAGCAGTCACACCGGGGAGCTGTTTTTT. As protein: CASSLASSHTGELFF.

The chain combines TRBV9 with TRBJ1-1, with 8 bases matching TRBD1. The V gene end was trimmed by 3 bases and the J gene end by 8 bases; junction bases not matched to a gene: 3. Germline V gene sequence: CDR1 SGDLS, CDR2 YYNGEE. This CDR3 comprises 12 residues. The CDR3 nucleotides are TGTGCCAGCAGCGGTACAGGGGGGGAAGCTTTCTTT. Translated: CASSGTGGEAFF. The variable domain in full, completed from reference TRBV9 and TRBJ1-1, reads DSGVTQTPKHLITATGQRVTLRCSPRSGDLSVYWYQQSLDQGLQFLIQYYNGEERAKGNILERFSAQQFPDLHSELNLSSLELGDSALYFCASSGTGGEAFFGQGTRLTVV.